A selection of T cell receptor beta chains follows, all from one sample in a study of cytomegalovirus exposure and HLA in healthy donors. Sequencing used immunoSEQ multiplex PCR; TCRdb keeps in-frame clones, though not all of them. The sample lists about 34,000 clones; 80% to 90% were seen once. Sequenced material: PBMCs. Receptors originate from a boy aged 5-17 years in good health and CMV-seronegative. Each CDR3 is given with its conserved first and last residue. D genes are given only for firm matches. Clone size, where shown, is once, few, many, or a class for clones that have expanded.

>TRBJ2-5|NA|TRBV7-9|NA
TGTGCCAGCAGCCCCCCAACGGGGTTGGCCCAAGAGACCCAGTACTTC
CASSPPTGLAQETQYF
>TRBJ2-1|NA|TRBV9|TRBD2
TGTGCCAGCAGCGACGGGGGGGACTACTACAATGAGCAGTTCTTC
CASSDGGDYYNEQFF
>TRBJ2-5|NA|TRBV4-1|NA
TGCGCCAGCAGCCCAGCGGTTATCGGAGGGACTTTACAAGAGACCCAGTACTTC
CASSPAVIGGTLQETQYF
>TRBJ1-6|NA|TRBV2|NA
TGTGCCACCACAGTGGATGAGGGCGCGAGCGTTGGTTCACCCCTCCACTTT
CATTVDEGASVGSPLHF
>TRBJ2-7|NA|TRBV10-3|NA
TGTGCCATCAGTGAGTCGGAGGCCACCTACGAGCAGTACTTC
CAISESEATYEQYF
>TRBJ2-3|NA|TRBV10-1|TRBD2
TGCGCCAGCAGTGTCCTAGCGGGGGAGTCAGATACGCAGTATTTT
CASSVLAGESDTQYF
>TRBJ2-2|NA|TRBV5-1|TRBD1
TGCGCCATCCGGGACAGGGACCCGAACACCGGGGAGCTGTTTTTT
CAIRDRDPNTGELFF
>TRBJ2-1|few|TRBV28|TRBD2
TGTGCCAGCAGTTTTGCGGGGGGGGACAATGAGCAGTTCTTC
CASSFAGGDNEQFF
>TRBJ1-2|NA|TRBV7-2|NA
TGTGCCAGCAGCTTAGCGAGTTGGGCTGACTATGGCTACACCTTC
CASSLASWADYGYTF
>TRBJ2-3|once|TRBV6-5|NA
TGTGCCAGCAGTCGGTTTCCTCCACGCACAGATACGCAGTATTTT
CASSRFPPRTDTQYF
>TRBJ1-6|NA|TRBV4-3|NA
TGCGCCAGCAGCCAAGATTTGCGAGGGGGTGGTTCACCCCTCCACTTT
CASSQDLRGGGSPLHF
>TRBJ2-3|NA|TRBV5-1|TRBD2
TGCGCCAGCAGCTTGGCGGGGGGGAGCACAGATACGCAGTATTTT
CASSLAGGSTDTQYF
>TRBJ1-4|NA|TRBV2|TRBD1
TGTGCCAGCAGTCCTGGCAGGGGGAGGGAAAAACTGTTTTTT
CASSPGRGREKLFF
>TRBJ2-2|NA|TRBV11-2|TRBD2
TGTGCCAGCAGCCCACGACTAGCTCAGGGGAACACCGGGGAGCTGTTTTTT
CASSPRLAQGNTGELFF
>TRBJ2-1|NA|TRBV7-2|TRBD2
TGTGCCAGCAGCTTAAAGTCTAGCGGGGGCTATGAGCAGTTCTTC
CASSLKSSGGYEQFF
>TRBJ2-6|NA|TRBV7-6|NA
TGTGCCAGCAGCCGGGACAAGGGGGCCAACGTCCTGACTTTC
CASSRDKGANVLTF
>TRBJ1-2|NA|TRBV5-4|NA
TGTGCCAGCATTAGGCCTTGGGAGCTAGATGGCTACACCTTC
CASIRPWELDGYTF
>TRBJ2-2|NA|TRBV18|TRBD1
TGTGCCAGCTCACCGGGACAGACGAACACCGGGGAGCTGTTTTTT
CASSPGQTNTGELFF
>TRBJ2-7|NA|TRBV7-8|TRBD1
TGTGCCAGCAGCTATGGACAGGCGGTTAGTTCCTACGAGCAGTACTTC
CASSYGQAVSSYEQYF
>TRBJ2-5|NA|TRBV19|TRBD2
TGTGCCAGTAGTACGATGACTAGCGGGGGCCTCAAATACTTC
CASSTMTSGGLKYF
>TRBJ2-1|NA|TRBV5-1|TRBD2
TGCGCCAGCAGCCCCGGGACTAGCGACTACAATGAGCAGTTCTTC
CASSPGTSDYNEQFF
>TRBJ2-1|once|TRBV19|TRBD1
TGTGCCAGTAGTACGCCGGGACAGATCTACAATGAGCAGTTCTTC
CASSTPGQIYNEQFF
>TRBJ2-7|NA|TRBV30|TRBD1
TGTGCCTGGAGTGTGATACAGGGGAACGACTACGAGCAGTACTTC
CAWSVIQGNDYEQYF
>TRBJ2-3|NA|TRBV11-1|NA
TGTGCCAGCAGCTTAGGGGTCGCAGGATTTGTCGGAGATACGCAGTATTTT
CASSLGVAGFVGDTQYF
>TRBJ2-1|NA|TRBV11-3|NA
TGTGCCAGCAGCCCTAACGGGGGACTTACCTACAATGAGCAGTTCTTC
CASSPNGGLTYNEQFF
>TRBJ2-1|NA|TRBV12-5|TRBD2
TGTGCTAGTGGTTTGCCTAGCGGGGGCCTCGAGCAGTTCTTC
CASGLPSGGLEQFF
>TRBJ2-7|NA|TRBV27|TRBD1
TGTGCCAGCAGTCCCGGACAGGCCTACGAGCAGTACTTC
CASSPGQAYEQYF
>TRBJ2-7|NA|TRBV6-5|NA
TGTGCCAGCAGAAGACAGTTTTTATCCTACGAGCAGTACTTC
CASRRQFLSYEQYF
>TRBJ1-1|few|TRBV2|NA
TGTGCCAGCACGGTTAGAACTGAAGCTTTCTTT
CASTVRTEAFF
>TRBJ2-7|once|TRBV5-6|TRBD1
TGTGCCAGCAGCTTGAAAGTAGGACAGGGGGGCGACGAGCAGTACTTC
CASSLKVGQGGDEQYF
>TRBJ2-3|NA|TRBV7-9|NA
TGTGCCAGCAGCCCAAGTTCTGGGCAGACAGATACGCAGTATTTT
CASSPSSGQTDTQYF
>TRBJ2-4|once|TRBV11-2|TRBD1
TGTGCCAGCAGCTTAGGGTCCGGGACAGGGAGGTCTGACATTCAGTACTTC
CASSLGSGTGRSDIQYF
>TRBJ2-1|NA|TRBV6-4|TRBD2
TGTGCCAGCAGTGAGACCGGACTAGCGGGGGGCAATGAGCAGTTCTTC
CASSETGLAGGNEQFF
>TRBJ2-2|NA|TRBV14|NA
TGTGCCAGCAGCCAAGATACACCCGGGGAGCTGTTTTTT
CASSQDTPGELFF
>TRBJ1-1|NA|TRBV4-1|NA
TGCGCCAGCAGCCAGGGTGACTTGAACACTGAAGCTTTCTTT
CASSQGDLNTEAFF
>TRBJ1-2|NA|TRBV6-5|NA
TGTGCCAGCAGTTACTCGATAGGCGGTGGCTACACCTTC
CASSYSIGGGYTF
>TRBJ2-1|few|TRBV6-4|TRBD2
TGTGCCAGCAGTAATATAGCGGGGTCTGTTGATGAGCAGTTCTTC
CASSNIAGSVDEQFF
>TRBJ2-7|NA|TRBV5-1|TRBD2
TGCGCCAGCAGCTTTGGCGGGGGGGCGTACGAGCAGTACTTC
CASSFGGGAYEQYF
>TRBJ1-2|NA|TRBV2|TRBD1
TGTGCCAGCAGCCTCGGACAGGGGGTGAGCTATGGCTACACCTTC
CASSLGQGVSYGYTF
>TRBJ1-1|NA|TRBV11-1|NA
TGTGCCAGCAGCTCGACAGTTACATTCAACACTGAAGCTTTCTTT
CASSSTVTFNTEAFF
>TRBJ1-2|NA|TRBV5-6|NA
TGTGCCAGCAGCTTGGAGGACAGTAACTATGGCTACACCTTC
CASSLEDSNYGYTF